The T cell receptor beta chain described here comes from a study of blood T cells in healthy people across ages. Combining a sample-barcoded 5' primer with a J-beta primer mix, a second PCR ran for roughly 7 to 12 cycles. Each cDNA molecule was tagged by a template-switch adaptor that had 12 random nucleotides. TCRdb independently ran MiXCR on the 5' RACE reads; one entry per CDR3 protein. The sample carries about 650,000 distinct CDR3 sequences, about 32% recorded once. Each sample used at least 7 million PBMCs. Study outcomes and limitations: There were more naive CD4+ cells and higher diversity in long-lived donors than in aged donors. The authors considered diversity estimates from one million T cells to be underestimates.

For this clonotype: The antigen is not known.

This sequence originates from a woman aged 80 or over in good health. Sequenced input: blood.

CDR3 in amino acids: CAIREAGSSYEQYF. The CDR3 region has the DNA TGTGCCATTCGGGAGGCAGGGAGCTCCTACGAGCAGTACTTC. The chain employs TRBV7-3 and TRBJ2-7; TRBD2 matches 7 bases. Germline assignment: CDR1 SGHTA and CDR2 FQGTGA. V trimming: 10 bases; J trimming: 0 bases; junction bases outside the gene matches: 9. The CDR3 has 14 residues.